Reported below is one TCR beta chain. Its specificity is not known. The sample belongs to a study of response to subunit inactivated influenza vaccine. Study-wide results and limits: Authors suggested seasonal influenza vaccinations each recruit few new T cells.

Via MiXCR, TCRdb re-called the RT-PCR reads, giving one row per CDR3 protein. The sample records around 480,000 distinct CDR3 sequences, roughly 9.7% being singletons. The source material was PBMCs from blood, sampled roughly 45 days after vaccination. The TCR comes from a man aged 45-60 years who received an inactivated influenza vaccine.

CDR3 nucleotides: TGTGCCAGCCTCCGGGCTGAGGCGCCAGATACGCAGTATTTT. This codes for CASLRAEAPDTQYF. The chain carries TRBV2 and TRBJ2-3, with D hard to call. The CDR3 loop spans 14 amino acids. Germline assignment: CDR1 SNHLY and CDR2 FYNNEI. Trimming stripped 8 bases from V and 4 bases from J, with 16 bases between.